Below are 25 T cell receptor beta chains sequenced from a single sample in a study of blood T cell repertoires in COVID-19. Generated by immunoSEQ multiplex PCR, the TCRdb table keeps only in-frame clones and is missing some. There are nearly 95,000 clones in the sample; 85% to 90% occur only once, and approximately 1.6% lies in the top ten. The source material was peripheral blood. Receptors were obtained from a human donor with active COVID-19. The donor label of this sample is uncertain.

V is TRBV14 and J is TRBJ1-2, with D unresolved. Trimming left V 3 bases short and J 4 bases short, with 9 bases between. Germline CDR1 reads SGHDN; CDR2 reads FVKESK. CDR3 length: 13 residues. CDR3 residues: CASSQKPGYGYTF. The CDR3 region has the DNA TGTGCCAGCAGCCAGAAACCCGGCTATGGCTACACCTTC.

The CDR3, as DNA: TGTGCCAGCAGTTTAGACGGGGTTGTTAGAGAGACCCAGTACTTC. Amino acids: CASSLDGVVRETQYF. This rearrangement joins TRBV28 to TRBJ2-5; D might be TRBD2 (5 bases). The germline V gene has CDR1 MDHEN and CDR2 SYDVKM. V lost 2 bases and J lost 4, with 14 bases in between. The CDR3 has 15 amino acids.

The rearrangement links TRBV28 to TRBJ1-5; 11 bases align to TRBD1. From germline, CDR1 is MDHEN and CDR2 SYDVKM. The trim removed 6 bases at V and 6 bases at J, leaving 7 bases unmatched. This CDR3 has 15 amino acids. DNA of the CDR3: TGTGCCAGCAGCCCTGGGACAGGGGGGATTCAGCCCCAGCATTTT. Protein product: CASSPGTGGIQPQHF.

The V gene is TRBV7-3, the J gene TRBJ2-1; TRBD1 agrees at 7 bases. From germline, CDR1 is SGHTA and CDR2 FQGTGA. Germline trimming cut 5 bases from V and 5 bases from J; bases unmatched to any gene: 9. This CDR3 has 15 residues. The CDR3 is CASSQGGAANNEQFF. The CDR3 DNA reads TGTGCCAGCAGCCAAGGGGGCGCGGCGAACAATGAGCAGTTCTTC.

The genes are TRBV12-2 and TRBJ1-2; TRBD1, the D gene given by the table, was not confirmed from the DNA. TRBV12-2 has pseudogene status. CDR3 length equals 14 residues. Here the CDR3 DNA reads TGTGCAAGTCGCCAGGGGGCCCTAGACCATGGCTACACCTTC. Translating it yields CASRQGALDHGYTF.

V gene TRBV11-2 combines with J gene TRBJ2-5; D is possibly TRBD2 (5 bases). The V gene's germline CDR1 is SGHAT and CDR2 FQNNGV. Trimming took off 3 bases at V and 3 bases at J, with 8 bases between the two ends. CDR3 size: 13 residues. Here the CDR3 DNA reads TGTGCCAGCAGCTTCGGGGTTAAAGAGACCCAGTACTTC. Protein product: CASSFGVKETQYF.

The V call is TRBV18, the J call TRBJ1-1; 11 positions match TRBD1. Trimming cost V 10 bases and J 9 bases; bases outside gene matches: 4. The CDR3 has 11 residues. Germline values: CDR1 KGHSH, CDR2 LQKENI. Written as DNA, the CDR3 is TGTGCCACCGGGACAGGGGGTAAAGCTTTCTTT. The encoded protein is CATGTGGKAFF.

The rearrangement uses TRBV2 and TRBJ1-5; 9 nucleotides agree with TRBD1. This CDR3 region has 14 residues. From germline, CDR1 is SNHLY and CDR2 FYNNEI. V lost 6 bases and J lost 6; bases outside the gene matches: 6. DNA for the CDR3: TGTGCCAGCAGCCGACAGGGGGAAGGTCAGCCCCAGCATTTT. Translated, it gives CASSRQGEGQPQHF.

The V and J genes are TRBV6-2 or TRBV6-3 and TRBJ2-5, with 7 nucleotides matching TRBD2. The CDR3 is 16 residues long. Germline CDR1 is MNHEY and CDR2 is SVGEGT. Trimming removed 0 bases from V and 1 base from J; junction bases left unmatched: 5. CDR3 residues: CASSYSGSGAQETQYF. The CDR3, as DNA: TGTGCCAGCAGTTACTCGGGAAGCGGGGCCCAAGAGACCCAGTACTTC.

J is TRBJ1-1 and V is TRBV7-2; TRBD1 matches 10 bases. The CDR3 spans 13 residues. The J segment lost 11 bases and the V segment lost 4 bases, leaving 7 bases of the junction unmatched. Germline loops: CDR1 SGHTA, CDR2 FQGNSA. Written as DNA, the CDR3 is TGTGCCAGCAGCTCACAGACAGGGGGCTTCGCTTTCTTT. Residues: CASSSQTGGFAFF.

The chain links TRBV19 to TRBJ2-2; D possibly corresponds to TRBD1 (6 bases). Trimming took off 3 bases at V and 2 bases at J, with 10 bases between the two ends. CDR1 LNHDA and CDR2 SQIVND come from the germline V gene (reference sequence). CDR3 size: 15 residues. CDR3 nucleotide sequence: TGTGCCAGTAGTATCGGACAGATAAACACCGGGGAGCTGTTTTTT. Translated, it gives CASSIGQINTGELFF.

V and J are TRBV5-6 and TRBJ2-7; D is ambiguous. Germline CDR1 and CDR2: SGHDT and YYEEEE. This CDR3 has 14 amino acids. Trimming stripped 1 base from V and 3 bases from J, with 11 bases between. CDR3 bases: TGTGCCAGCAGCTTGCTCTCTCCCTACTACGAGCAGTACTTC. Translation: CASSLLSPYYEQYF.

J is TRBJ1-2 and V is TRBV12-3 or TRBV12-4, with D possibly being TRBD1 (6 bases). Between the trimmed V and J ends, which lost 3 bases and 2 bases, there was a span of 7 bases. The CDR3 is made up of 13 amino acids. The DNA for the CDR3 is TGTGCCAGCAGTTTGGACAGAAACTATGGCTACACCTTC. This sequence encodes CASSLDRNYGYTF.

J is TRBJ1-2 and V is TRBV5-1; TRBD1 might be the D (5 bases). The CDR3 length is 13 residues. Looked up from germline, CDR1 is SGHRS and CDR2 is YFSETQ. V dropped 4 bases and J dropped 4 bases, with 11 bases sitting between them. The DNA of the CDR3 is TGCGCCAGCAGCGTGGTGGACACCTATGGCTACACCTTC. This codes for CASSVVDTYGYTF. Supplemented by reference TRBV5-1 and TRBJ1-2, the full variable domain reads KAGVTQTPRYLIKTRGQQVTLSCSPISGHRSVSWYQQTPGQGLQFLFEYFSETQRNKGNFPGRFSGRQFSNSRSEMNVSTLELGDSALYLCASSVVDTYGYTFGSGTRLTVV.

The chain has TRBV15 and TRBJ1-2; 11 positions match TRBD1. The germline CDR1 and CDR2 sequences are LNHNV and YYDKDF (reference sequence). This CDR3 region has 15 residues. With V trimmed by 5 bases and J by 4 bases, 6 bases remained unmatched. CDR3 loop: CATSPDRGPVYGYTF. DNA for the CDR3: TGTGCCACCAGCCCGGACAGGGGGCCTGTCTATGGCTACACCTTC.

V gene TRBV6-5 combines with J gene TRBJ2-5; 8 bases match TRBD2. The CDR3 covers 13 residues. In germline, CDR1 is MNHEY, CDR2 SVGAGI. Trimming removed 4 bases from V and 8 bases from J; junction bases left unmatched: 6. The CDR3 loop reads CASSFPGLGTQYF. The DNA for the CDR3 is TGTGCCAGCAGTTTTCCGGGACTAGGCACCCAGTACTTC.

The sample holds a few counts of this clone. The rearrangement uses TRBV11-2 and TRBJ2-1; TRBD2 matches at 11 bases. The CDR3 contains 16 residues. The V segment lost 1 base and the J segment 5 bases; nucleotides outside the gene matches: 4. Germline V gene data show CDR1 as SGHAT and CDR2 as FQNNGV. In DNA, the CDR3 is TGTGCCAGCAGCTTAGCCCCTAGCGGGGGGCACAATGAGCAGTTCTTC. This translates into CASSLAPSGGHNEQFF. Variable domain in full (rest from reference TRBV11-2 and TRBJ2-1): EAGVAQSPRYKIIEKRQSVAFWCNPISGHATLYWYQQILGQGPKLLIQFQNNGVVDDSQLPKDRFSAERLKGVDSTLKIQPAKLEDSAVYLCASSLAPSGGHNEQFFGPGTRLTVL.

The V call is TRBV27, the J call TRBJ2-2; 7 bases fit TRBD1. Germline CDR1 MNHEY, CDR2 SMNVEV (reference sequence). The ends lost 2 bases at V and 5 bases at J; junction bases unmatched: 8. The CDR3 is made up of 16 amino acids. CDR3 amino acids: CASSLIRQGWTGELFF. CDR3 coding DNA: TGTGCCAGCAGTTTAATTAGACAGGGTTGGACCGGGGAGCTGTTTTTT.

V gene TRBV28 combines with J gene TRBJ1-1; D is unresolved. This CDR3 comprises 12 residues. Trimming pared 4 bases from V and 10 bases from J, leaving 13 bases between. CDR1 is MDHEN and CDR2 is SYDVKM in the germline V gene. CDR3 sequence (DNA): TGTGCCAGCAGTTCCCCGGCCCTAGGAGCTTTCTTT. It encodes CASSSPALGAFF.

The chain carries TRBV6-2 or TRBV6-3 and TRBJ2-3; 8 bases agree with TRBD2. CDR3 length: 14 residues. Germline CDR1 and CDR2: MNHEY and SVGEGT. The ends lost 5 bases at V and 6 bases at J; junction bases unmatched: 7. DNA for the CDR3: TGTGCCAGCAGTCCCGGACTAGCCCCGGATACGCAGTATTTT. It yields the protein CASSPGLAPDTQYF.

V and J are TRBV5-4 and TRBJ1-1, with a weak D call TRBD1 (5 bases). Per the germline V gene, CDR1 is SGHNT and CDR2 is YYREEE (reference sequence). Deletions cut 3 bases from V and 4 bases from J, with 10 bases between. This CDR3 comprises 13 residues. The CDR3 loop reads CASSYHGGTEAFF. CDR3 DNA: TGTGCCAGCAGCTATCACGGGGGCACTGAAGCTTTCTTT.

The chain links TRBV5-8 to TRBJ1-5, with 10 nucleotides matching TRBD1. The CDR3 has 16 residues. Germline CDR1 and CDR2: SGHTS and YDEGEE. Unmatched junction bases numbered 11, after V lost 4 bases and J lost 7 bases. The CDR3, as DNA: TGTGCCAGCAGCGGATATGGACAGGGGGTGGACCAGCCCCAGCATTTT. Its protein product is CASSGYGQGVDQPQHF.

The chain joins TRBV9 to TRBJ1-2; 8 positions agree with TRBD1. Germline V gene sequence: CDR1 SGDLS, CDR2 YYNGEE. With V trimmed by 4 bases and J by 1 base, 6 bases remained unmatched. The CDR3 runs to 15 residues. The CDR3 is CASSNRQGNNYGYTF. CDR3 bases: TGTGCCAGCAGCAACCGACAGGGGAATAACTATGGCTACACCTTC.

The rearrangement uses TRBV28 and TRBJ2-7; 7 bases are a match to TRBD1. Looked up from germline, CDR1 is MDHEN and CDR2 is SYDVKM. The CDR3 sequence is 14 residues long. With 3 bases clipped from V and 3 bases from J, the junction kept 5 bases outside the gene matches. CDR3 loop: CASSFYQGDYEQYF. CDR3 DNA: TGTGCCAGCAGTTTTTATCAGGGGGACTACGAGCAGTACTTC.

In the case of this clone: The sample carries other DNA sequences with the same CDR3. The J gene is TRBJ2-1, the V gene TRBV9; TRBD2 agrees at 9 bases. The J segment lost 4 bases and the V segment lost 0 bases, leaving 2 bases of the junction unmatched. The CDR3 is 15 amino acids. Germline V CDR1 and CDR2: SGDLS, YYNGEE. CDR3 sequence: CASSVGSGGYNEQFF. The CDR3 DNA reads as TGTGCCAGCAGCGTAGGTAGCGGGGGTTACAATGAGCAGTTCTTC. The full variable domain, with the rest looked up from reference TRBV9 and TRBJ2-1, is DSGVTQTPKHLITATGQRVTLRCSPRSGDLSVYWYQQSLDQGLQFLIQYYNGEERAKGNILERFSAQQFPDLHSELNLSSLELGDSALYFCASSVGSGGYNEQFFGPGTRLTVL.